This T cell receptor beta chain derives from a study of immune evolution from preneoplasia to lung adenocarcinoma. Study-wide results and limits: Normal lung had highest clonality; later lesions appeared denser, more diverse. Top clone share appeared to fall from AAH through AIS, MIA, adenocarcinoma.

The V gene lost 0 bases and the J gene lost 3 bases, with 6 bases spanning the gap. The germline gives CDR1 SGHNT, CDR2 YENEEA. This CDR3 region has 13 residues. Concerning this clone itself: What it recognizes is unknown.

Between the mid-2010s and the late 2010s, patients underwent resection in Japan or China. H&E slides confirmed each diagnosis, reviewed by two pathologists independently. Generated by immunoSEQ multiplex PCR, the TCRdb table keeps only in-frame clones and is missing some. The table records about 5,000 clones, around four fifths of them present only once. Sample: FFPE adjacent normal lung tissue. This sequence joins TRBV11-3 and TRBJ2-7; D not certain. This receptor was taken from a person aged 70 to 85 with lung adenocarcinoma. The CDR3 DNA reads as TGTGCCAGCAGCTTAGAAGCCGGCTACGAGCAGTACTTC. Protein product: CASSLEAGYEQYF.